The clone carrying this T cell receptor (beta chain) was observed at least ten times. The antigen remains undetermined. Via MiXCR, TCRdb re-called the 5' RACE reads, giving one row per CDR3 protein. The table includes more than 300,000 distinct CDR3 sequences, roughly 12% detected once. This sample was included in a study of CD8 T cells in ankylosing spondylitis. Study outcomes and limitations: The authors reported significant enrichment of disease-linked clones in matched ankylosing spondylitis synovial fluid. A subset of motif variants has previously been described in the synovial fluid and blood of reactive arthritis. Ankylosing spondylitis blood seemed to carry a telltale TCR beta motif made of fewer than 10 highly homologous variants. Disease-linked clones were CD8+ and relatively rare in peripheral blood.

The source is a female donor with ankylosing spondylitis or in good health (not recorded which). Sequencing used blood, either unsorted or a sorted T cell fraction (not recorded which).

CDR3 residues: CASSSSRSNQPQHF. Here the CDR3 DNA reads TGTGCCAGCAGTTCATCAAGGAGCAATCAGCCCCAGCATTTT. The chain is built from TRBV27 and TRBJ1-5, with D uncertain. V was pared by 4 bases and J by 1 base, with 8 bases between. The CDR3 length is 14 residues. Per the germline V gene, CDR1 is MNHEY and CDR2 is SMNVEV (reference sequence).